This T cell receptor (beta chain) was recovered during a study of tumor and adjacent non-tumor tissue in lung cancer. At the level of the study: There were some 12 adenocarcinoma, a couple of squamous cell carcinoma and 1 small cell lung cancer cases. Each sample yielded around 4 million productive TCRbeta reads on average.

Overall study results and limits: TCR diversity was significantly greater in tumor than normal lung tissue. Tumor TCR diversity, when higher, was linked to shorter survival.

With regard to this clonotype: Its specificity is not known. Sequence at one end of the junction differs from germline and may be a read error.

The library came from three nested PCR rounds adapted from ARM-PCR protocols. TCRdb reprocessed the multiplex PCR reads with MiXCR, giving one entry per CDR3 protein. The sample contains 100,000 or so distinct CDR3 sequences, 75% to 85% of which appear only once. No cell sorting was done before RNA was extracted from the tissue. More than 3 cm separated this lung sample from the edge of the tumor. This CDR3 contains 15 residues. Germline CDR1 reads LGHNA; CDR2 reads YNFKEQ. The V and J genes are TRBV4-2 and TRBJ2-1; 8 positions agree with TRBD1. The clonotype comes from a man in his sixties with small cell lung cancer. Sequenced input: distant non-tumor lung tissue. The CDR3, as DNA: TGTGACAGCACCCAAGACTCGTCCAGGGGGCGCGAGCAGTTCTTC. This codes for CDSTQDSSRGREQFF.